These 23 T cell receptor beta chains came from one sample sequenced in a study of shared clonotypes between healthy human individuals. Sequencing used immunoSEQ multiplex PCR; TCRdb keeps in-frame clones, though not all of them. This repertoire shows hundreds of thousands of clones, about 74% found once; its top ten account for 1.5% to 2%. The source material was memory CD4+ T cells sorted from blood. Subset denoted: CD45RA-negative fraction. All receptors come from a woman in her twenties or thirties in good health.

This clone was recorded at least ten times. As DNA, the CDR3 is TGTGCCAGCAGTCCCACGACGGCTTTCTATGGCTACACCTTC. Protein: CASSPTTAFYGYTF. The chain carries TRBV2 and TRBJ1-2; no reliable D call. Trimming removed 5 bases at V and 4 bases at J, with 14 bases between. The germline V gene encodes CDR1 SNHLY and CDR2 FYNNEI. This CDR3 is 14 amino acids long.

In this sample, this clone turned up once. Here the CDR3 DNA reads TGTGCCAGCAGCTTACGCCCGGGACTAGAGTACGAGCAGTACTTC. Its translation: CASSLRPGLEYEQYF. The chain recombines TRBV11-2 with TRBJ2-7; 8 nucleotides line up with TRBD2. The CDR3 is made up of 15 amino acids. Unmatched junction bases numbered 7, after V lost 2 bases and J lost 4 bases. Germline CDR1 reads SGHAT; CDR2 reads FQNNGV.

This clone was seen just once. The V call is TRBV30, the J call TRBJ2-2; perhaps TRBD2 as D (5 bases). CDR3 length equals 13 residues. Germline CDR1 GTSNPN, CDR2 SVGIG (reference sequence). The V and J ends lost 1 base and 7 bases respectively, with 10 bases between them. The CDR3 spells CAWSEDSVGELFF. In DNA form, the CDR3 reads TGTGCCTGGAGTGAAGATAGCGTCGGGGAGCTGTTTTTT.

This chain uses TRBV6-5 with TRBJ2-1, with 11 bases that match TRBD2. The CDR3 spans 16 residues. Per the germline V gene, CDR1 is MNHEY and CDR2 is SVGAGI. V was pared by 4 bases and J by 6 bases, with 8 bases of the junction left unmatched. The CDR3 protein is CASSSLAGGLTNEQFF. The CDR3 coding sequence is TGTGCCAGCAGTTCGCTAGCGGGAGGCCTCACCAATGAGCAGTTCTTC.

The table lists this clone with a few counts. V is TRBV2 and J is TRBJ2-3; D gene ambiguous. The CDR3 sequence is 13 residues long. The germline CDR1 and CDR2 sequences are SNHLY and FYNNEI. Trimming stripped 7 bases from V and 3 bases from J, with 11 bases between. CDR3 sequence (DNA): TGTGCCAGCATAAGTTTCGGTACAGATACGCAGTATTTT. It specifies CASISFGTDTQYF.

The J gene is TRBJ2-2, the V gene TRBV7-7; a possible D gene is TRBD1 (5 bases). V was trimmed by 5 bases and J by 5 bases, leaving 12 bases between them. The CDR3 spans 14 residues. Per germline, CDR1 SSHAT and CDR2 FNYEAQ (reference sequence). DNA for the CDR3: TGTGCCAGCAGCCGAACACAGGTGACCGGGGAGCTGTTTTTT. Its translation: CASSRTQVTGELFF.

The chain's CDR3 is CASSANRGGNQPQHF. In nucleotides, the CDR3 is TGTGCCAGCAGTGCTAACAGGGGTGGCAATCAGCCCCAGCATTTT. The chain uses TRBV2 and TRBJ1-5; 7 bases line up with TRBD1. After removal of 4 bases from V and 2 bases from J, the junction contained 5 bases not matched to a gene. The CDR3 spans 15 residues. CDR1 and CDR2 from the germline V gene are SNHLY and FYNNEI.

This rearrangement joins TRBV5-1 to TRBJ2-1; D remains unclear. V was pared by 4 bases and J by 0 bases, with 8 bases between. The length of the CDR3 is 14 residues. Germline CDR1 SGHRS, CDR2 YFSETQ. CDR3 sequence: CASSRQFSYNEQFF. The DNA of the CDR3 is TGCGCCAGCAGCAGGCAGTTCTCCTACAATGAGCAGTTCTTC.

V usage is TRBV5-1 and J usage is TRBJ2-1; the D gene is possibly TRBD2 (5 bases). The germline V gene has CDR1 SGHRS and CDR2 YFSETQ. V dropped 4 bases and J dropped 1 base, with 15 bases sitting between them. CDR3 length equals 16 residues. DNA of the CDR3: TGCGCCAGCAGCGCCAGTGCGGGCGGGTCCTACAATGAGCAGTTCTTC. Translated, it gives CASSASAGGSYNEQFF. The full variable domain, rest sourced from reference TRBV5-1 and TRBJ2-1, is KAGVTQTPRYLIKTRGQQVTLSCSPISGHRSVSWYQQTPGQGLQFLFEYFSETQRNKGNFPGRFSGRQFSNSRSEMNVSTLELGDSALYLCASSASAGGSYNEQFFGPGTRLTVL.

The chain employs TRBV6-6 and TRBJ1-5; the D gene is possibly TRBD1 (5 bases). Looked up from germline, CDR1 is MNHNY and CDR2 is SVGAGI (reference sequence). This CDR3 has 14 amino acids. With 5 bases removed from V and 4 bases from J, the gap between germline ends came to 12 bases. The CDR3 coding sequence is TGTGCCAGCAGTAGTGACAGTCCTAATCAGCCCCAGCATTTT. As protein: CASSSDSPNQPQHF.

The V call is TRBV7-6, the J call TRBJ2-2; possibly TRBD2 for D (5 bases). Trimming took 0 bases from V and 2 from J, leaving 10 bases between them. Germline V gene data show CDR1 as SGHVS and CDR2 as FNYEAQ. This CDR3 contains 16 residues. The chain's CDR3 is CASSLAVPGNTGELFF. In DNA form, the CDR3 reads TGTGCCAGCAGCTTAGCCGTGCCGGGAAACACCGGGGAGCTGTTTTTT. Combining the CDR3 with reference TRBV7-6 and TRBJ2-2 gives the whole variable domain GAGVSQSPRYKVTKRGQDVALRCDPISGHVSLYWYRQALGQGPEFLTYFNYEAQQDKSGLPNDRFSAERPEGSISTLTIQRTEQRDSAMYRCASSLAVPGNTGELFFGEGSRLTVL.

The CDR3 region is CASSPRGQGGTEAFF. CDR3 in DNA: TGTGCCAGTAGTCCCAGGGGACAGGGAGGAACTGAAGCTTTCTTT. The chain recombines TRBV19 with TRBJ1-1; 9 bases are shared with TRBD1. The germline V gene encodes CDR1 LNHDA and CDR2 SQIVND (reference sequence). The CDR3 is 15 amino acids. V lost 5 bases to trimming and J lost 5 bases; unmatched junction nucleotides: 9.

As for this clone: Additional DNA sequences in this sample encode the identical CDR3. The chain couples TRBV5-1 to TRBJ2-5; D is unresolved. This CDR3 has 14 residues. The V gene's germline CDR1 is SGHRS and CDR2 YFSETQ. Trimming took off 0 bases at V and 1 base at J, with 7 bases between the two ends. In DNA, the CDR3 is TGCGCCAGCAGCTTGGGGCAATTCCAAGAGACCCAGTACTTC. Protein: CASSLGQFQETQYF. The complete variable domain, with remaining parts taken from reference TRBV5-1 and TRBJ2-5, reads KAGVTQTPRYLIKTRGQQVTLSCSPISGHRSVSWYQQTPGQGLQFLFEYFSETQRNKGNFPGRFSGRQFSNSRSEMNVSTLELGDSALYLCASSLGQFQETQYFGPGTRLLVL.

The rearrangement joins TRBV19 to TRBJ2-1; the match to TRBD2 covers 7 bases. The CDR3 has 15 residues. Trimming took 5 bases from V and 4 from J; bases not matched to a gene: 8. Germline CDR1 LNHDA, CDR2 SQIVND (reference sequence). CDR3 amino acids: CASSPAQRGYNEQFF. CDR3 nucleotides: TGTGCCAGTAGTCCCGCCCAGCGGGGATACAATGAGCAGTTCTTC.

This clone has more than one count but fewer than ten. This chain joins TRBV19 and TRBJ2-1, with 12 bases identical to TRBD2. The V and J ends lost 1 base and 9 bases, in that order; junction bases with no gene match: 7. The CDR3 runs 16 residues. In germline, CDR1 is LNHDA, CDR2 SQIVND (reference sequence). In nucleotides, the CDR3 is TGTGCCAGTAGTATAGTGAGACTAGCGGGAGCAGGTGAGCAGTTCTTC. Translated, it gives CASSIVRLAGAGEQFF.

The rearrangement joins TRBV27 to TRBJ1-2, with 9 bases lining up with TRBD1. Germline CDR1 MNHEY, CDR2 SMNVEV (reference sequence). V was pared by 6 bases and J by 4 bases, with 6 bases of the junction left unmatched. The CDR3 is made up of 14 amino acids. This chain's CDR3 is CASRQPGQGYGYTF. The CDR3 DNA reads as TGTGCCAGCAGACAGCCGGGACAGGGCTATGGCTACACCTTC.

In DNA, the CDR3 is TGTGCCAGCAGCGGTTCCGTCTTCACAGATACGCAGTATTTT. This codes for CASSGSVFTDTQYF. This sequence joins TRBV7-2 and TRBJ2-3; no definite D call. This CDR3 is 14 amino acids long. Germline V CDR1 and CDR2: SGHTA, FQGNSA. V gave up 5 bases and J gave up 2 bases, with 11 bases separating them.

This rearrangement joins TRBV27 to TRBJ2-7; possibly TRBD1 for D (6 bases). This CDR3 region has 14 residues. CDR1 is MNHEY, CDR2 SMNVEV, per germline (reference sequence). V gave up 5 bases and J gave up 1 base, with 12 bases separating them. The CDR3 loop reads CASSTWDKSYEQYF. The CDR3, as DNA: TGTGCCAGCAGTACCTGGGACAAATCCTACGAGCAGTACTTC.

In the case of this clone: Other DNA sequences from this sample encode an identical CDR3 as well. The chain couples TRBV29-1 to TRBJ2-3; D gene ambiguous. From germline, CDR1 is SQVTM and CDR2 ANQGSEA. This CDR3 comprises 12 residues. Trimming stripped 3 bases from V and 1 base from J, with 5 bases between. The CDR3 sequence is CSVDKGTDTQYF. As DNA, the CDR3 is TGCAGCGTTGACAAGGGCACAGATACGCAGTATTTT.

This clone was seen once. V and J are TRBV19 and TRBJ2-3, with TRBD2 matching over 9 bases. The CDR3 has 15 amino acids. The ends lost 6 bases at V and 4 bases at J; junction bases unmatched: 8. Germline values: CDR1 LNHDA, CDR2 SQIVND (reference sequence). The DNA for the CDR3 is TGTGCCAGTAGGGAGCGGGAGGACTGGGCAGATACGCAGTATTTT. Translation: CASREREDWADTQYF.

The chain recombines TRBV4-1 with TRBJ2-7; 11 nucleotides match TRBD2. The V gene's germline CDR1 is MGHRA and CDR2 YSYEKL. Germline trimming cut 0 bases from V and 5 bases from J; bases unmatched to any gene: 9. This CDR3 region has 17 residues. DNA for the CDR3: TGCGCCAGCAGCCAAGATCAACTAGCGGGAGCCAGGAACGAGCAGTACTTC. Encoded protein: CASSQDQLAGARNEQYF.

The CDR3 protein is CASSSPRDRDEQYF. The CDR3 DNA reads TGTGCCAGCAGCTCACCCCGGGACAGGGACGAGCAGTACTTC. The chain combines TRBV5-6 with TRBJ2-7, with 9 bases lining up with TRBD1. Losses at the gene ends were 3 bases for V and 5 bases for J; bases not matched to a gene: 6. In germline, CDR1 is SGHDT, CDR2 YYEEEE. The CDR3 covers 14 residues. The full variable domain, in which reference TRBV5-6 and TRBJ2-7 provide the parts outside the CDR3, is DAGVTQSPTHLIKTRGQQVTLRCSPKSGHDTVSWYQQALGQGPQFIFQYYEEEERQRGNFPDRFSGHQFPNYSSELNVNALLLGDSALYLCASSSPRDRDEQYFGPGTRLTVT.

This chain joins TRBV4-1 and TRBJ2-1, with TRBD2 identical over 8 bases. J gave up 10 bases and V 3 bases, and 5 bases lay outside the gene matches. The germline V gene has CDR1 MGHRA and CDR2 YSYEKL. This CDR3 has 13 amino acids. The CDR3 protein is CASSHRRLAEQFF. CDR3 DNA sequence: TGCGCCAGCAGCCACAGACGACTAGCGGAGCAGTTCTTC.